A single sample is the source of the 8 T cell receptor beta chains below, sequenced in a study of CD8 T cells in Susac syndrome. When the RNA was reverse transcribed, random hexamers were used with an input of roughly 0.45 to 1 ug. Each CDR3 protein is one row after TCRdb ran MiXCR on the immunoSEQ multiplex PCR reads. Among roughly 150,000 distinct CDR3 sequences, approximately 90% were seen once, and the ten largest hold approximately 0.075%. The sample comprised CD4+ T cells from PBMCs. The receptors originated from a human donor in good health.

For the CDR3, the DNA is TGTGCCAGCAGCTCTAATATACGGGAGGCGCACAATGAGCAGTTCTTC. Amino acid sequence: CASSSNIREAHNEQFF. The V gene is TRBV6-6, the J gene TRBJ2-1, with TRBD2 identical over 7 bases. Germline V gene data show CDR1 as MNHNY and CDR2 as SVGAGI (reference sequence). The CDR3 has 16 residues. Unmatched junction bases numbered 13, after V lost 6 bases and J lost 5 bases.

The chain uses TRBV4-1 and TRBJ2-2, with 7 bases lining up with TRBD1. This CDR3 is 16 amino acids long. The ends lost 6 bases at V and 1 base at J; junction bases unmatched: 8. Germline lookup yields CDR1 MGHRA and CDR2 YSYEKL. The CDR3 reads CASRSPGQRNTGELFF. The CDR3 DNA sequence: TGCGCCAGCAGGAGCCCGGGACAGAGGAACACCGGGGAGCTGTTTTTT.

J is TRBJ2-3 and V is TRBV7-2; possible D gene TRBD2, 7 bases. The CDR3 loop spans 16 amino acids. CDR1 and CDR2 from the germline V gene are SGHTA and FQGNSA. The germline V and J ends were trimmed by 0 bases and 2 bases, with 12 bases remaining between them. In nucleotides, the CDR3 is TGTGCCAGCAGCTTAGCGCGGGGGCGGTTCACAGATACGCAGTATTTT. It yields the protein CASSLARGRFTDTQYF.

CDR3 DNA sequence: TGCAGTGCTTGCCCAGGAGGGAACGGCGAGCAGTACTTC. Its protein product is CSACPGGNGEQYF. The V call is TRBV20-1, the J call TRBJ2-7, with D maybe TRBD2 (6 bases). The CDR3 runs to 13 residues. Germline assignment: CDR1 DFQATT and CDR2 SNEGSKA (reference sequence). V lost 5 bases to trimming and J lost 6 bases, with 17 bases between them.

The gene calls are TRBV6-5 and TRBJ1-2, with D unclear. The CDR3 contains 15 residues. Looked up from germline, CDR1 is MNHEY and CDR2 is SVGAGI. V lost 6 bases and J lost 8, with 22 bases in between. The chain's CDR3 is CASSRLDGVERGYTF. The CDR3 DNA follows: TGTGCCAGCAGCCGCCTTGACGGGGTTGAGAGAGGCTACACCTTC.

This chain links TRBV21-1 with TRBJ2-2; TRBD1 reflects the table's D call only, with no check against the DNA. TRBV21-1 is annotated as a pseudogene. This CDR3 contains 22 residues. CDR3 protein: CASSNGGTGPRGLDLWTGELFF. As DNA, the CDR3 is TGTGCCAGCAGCAATGGGGGAACAGGACCAAGGGGTCTAGACTTGTGGACCGGGGAGCTGTTTTTT.

This chain links TRBV2 with TRBJ2-2, with D uncertain. The length of the CDR3 is 15 residues. Deletions cut 7 bases from V and 0 bases from J, with 12 bases between. In germline, CDR1 is SNHLY, CDR2 FYNNEI. CDR3 sequence (DNA): TGTGCCAGCACCCTCACCTCCGCGAACACCGGGGAGCTGTTTTTT. It encodes CASTLTSANTGELFF.

V is TRBV5-8 and J is TRBJ2-5; D not certain. The CDR3 has 14 amino acids. V shed 0 bases and J shed 3 bases, with 9 bases lying between them. Per the germline V gene, CDR1 is SGHTS and CDR2 is YDEGEE. The CDR3 DNA follows: TGTGCCAGCAGCTTGGCCGCTGATAAAGAGACCCAGTACTTC. It encodes CASSLAADKETQYF. The entire variable domain, with the rest obtained from reference TRBV5-8 and TRBJ2-5, is as follows: EAGVTQSPTHLIKTRGQQATLRCSPISGHTSVYWYQQALGLGLQFLLWYDEGEERNRGNFPPRFSGRQFPNYSSELNVNALELEDSALYLCASSLAADKETQYFGPGTRLLVL.